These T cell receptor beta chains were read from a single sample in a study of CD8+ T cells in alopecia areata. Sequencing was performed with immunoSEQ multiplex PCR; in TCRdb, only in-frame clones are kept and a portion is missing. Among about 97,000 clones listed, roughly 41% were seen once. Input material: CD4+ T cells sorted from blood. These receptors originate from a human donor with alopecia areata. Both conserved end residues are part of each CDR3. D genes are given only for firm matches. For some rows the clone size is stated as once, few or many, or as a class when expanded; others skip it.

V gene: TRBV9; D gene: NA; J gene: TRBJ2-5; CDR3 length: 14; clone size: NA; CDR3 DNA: TGTGCCAGCAGCGACGGGGGAAACCAAGAGACCCAGTACTTC; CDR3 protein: CASSDGGNQETQYF
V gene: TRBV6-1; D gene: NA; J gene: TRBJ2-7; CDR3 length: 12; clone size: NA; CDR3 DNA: TGTGCCAGCAGTTTGCCGGGACCCGGAACGCGCTTC; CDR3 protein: CASSLPGPGTRF
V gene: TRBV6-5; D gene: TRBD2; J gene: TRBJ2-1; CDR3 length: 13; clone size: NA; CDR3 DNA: TGTGCCAGCAGTTATAATCTGGGACTAGGACAGTTCTTC; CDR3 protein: CASSYNLGLGQFF
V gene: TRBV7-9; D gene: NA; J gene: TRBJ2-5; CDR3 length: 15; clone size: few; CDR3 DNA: TGTGCCAGCAGCTTAGCGGTCCGGGAACAAGAGACCCAGTACTTC; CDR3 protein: CASSLAVREQETQYF
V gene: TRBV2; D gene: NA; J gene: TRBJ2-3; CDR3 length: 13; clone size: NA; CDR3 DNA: TGTGCCAGCAGTGACAGGGAAAGAGATACGCAGTATTTT; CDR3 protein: CASSDRERDTQYF
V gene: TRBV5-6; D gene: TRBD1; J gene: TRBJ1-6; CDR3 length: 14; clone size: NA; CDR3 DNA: TGTGCCAGCAGCTTGGAGGGGGCTAATTCACCCCTCCACTTT; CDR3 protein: CASSLEGANSPLHF
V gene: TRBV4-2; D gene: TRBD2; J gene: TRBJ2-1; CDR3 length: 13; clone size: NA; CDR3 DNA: TGTGCCAGCAGCCAAGAGGGGGGACTAGCTTTGTTCTTC; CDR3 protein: CASSQEGGLALFF
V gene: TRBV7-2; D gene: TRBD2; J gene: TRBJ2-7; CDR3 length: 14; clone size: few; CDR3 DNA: TGTGCCAGCAGCTTAGTTGCGGGAGTCTACGAGCAGTACTTC; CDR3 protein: CASSLVAGVYEQYF
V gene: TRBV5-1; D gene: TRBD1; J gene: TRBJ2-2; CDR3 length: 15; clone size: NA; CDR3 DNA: TGCGCCAGCAGCTACGGACAGGGGTATTCCGGGGAGCTGTTTTTT; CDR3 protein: CASSYGQGYSGELFF
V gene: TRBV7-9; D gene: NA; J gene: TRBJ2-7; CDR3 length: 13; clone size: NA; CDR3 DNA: TGTGCCAGCAGCTTTGGGGGTGTCTACGAGCAGTACTTC; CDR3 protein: CASSFGGVYEQYF
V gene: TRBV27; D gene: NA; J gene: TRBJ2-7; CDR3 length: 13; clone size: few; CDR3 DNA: TGTGCCAGCAGTTTACAGCTCTCCTACGAGCAGTACTTC; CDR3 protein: CASSLQLSYEQYF
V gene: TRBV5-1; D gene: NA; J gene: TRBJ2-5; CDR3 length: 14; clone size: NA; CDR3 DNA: TGCGCCAGCAGCTTGGCCAGGGGAAAAGAGACCCAGTACTTC; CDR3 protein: CASSLARGKETQYF
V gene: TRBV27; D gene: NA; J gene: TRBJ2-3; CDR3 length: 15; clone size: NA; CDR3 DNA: TGTGCCAGCAGTTTAGTGGCAGCCATGACAGATACGCAGTATTTT; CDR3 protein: CASSLVAAMTDTQYF
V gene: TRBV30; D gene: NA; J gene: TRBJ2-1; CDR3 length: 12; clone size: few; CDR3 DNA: TGTGCCTGGGAGGCGGGGCGCAATGAGCAGTTCTTC; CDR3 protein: CAWEAGRNEQFF
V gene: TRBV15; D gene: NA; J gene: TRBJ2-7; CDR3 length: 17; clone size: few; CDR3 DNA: TGTGCCACCAGCAGGAGTTCAACAGGGACTAAATCCTACGAGCAGTACTTC; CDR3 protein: CATSRSSTGTKSYEQYF
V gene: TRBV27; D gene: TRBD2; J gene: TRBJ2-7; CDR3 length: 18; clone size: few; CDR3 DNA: TGTGCCAGCAGTTTTCGGACTAGCGGGAGGGCCGGTATCCACGAGCAGTACTTC; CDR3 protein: CASSFRTSGRAGIHEQYF
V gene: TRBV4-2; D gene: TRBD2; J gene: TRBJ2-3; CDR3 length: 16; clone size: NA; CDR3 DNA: TGTGCCAGCAGCCACGCAGCTAGCGGGGGTACAGATACGCAGTATTTT; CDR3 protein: CASSHAASGGTDTQYF
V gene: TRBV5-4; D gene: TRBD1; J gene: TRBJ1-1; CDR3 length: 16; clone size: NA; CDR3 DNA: TGTGCCAGCAGCTTGGACAGGGGCGTGATGAACACTGAAGCTTTCTTT; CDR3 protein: CASSLDRGVMNTEAFF
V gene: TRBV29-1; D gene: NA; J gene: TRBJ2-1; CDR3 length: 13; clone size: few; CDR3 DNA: TGCAGCGTTGAAGCATACAGGCGCAATGAGCAGTTCTTC; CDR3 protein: CSVEAYRRNEQFF
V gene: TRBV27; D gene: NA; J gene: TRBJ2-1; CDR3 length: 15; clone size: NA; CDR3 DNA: TGTGCCAGCAGTTCGGGACTTCCCTCCTACAATGAGCAGTTCTTC; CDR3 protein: CASSSGLPSYNEQFF
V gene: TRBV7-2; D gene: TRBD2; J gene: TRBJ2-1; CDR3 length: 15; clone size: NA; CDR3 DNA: TGTGCCAGCAGCGAGGGACTAGCGCCCTACAATGAGCAGTTCTTC; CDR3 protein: CASSEGLAPYNEQFF
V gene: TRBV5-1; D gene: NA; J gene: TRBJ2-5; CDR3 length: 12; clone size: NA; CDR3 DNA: TGCGCCAGCAGCTTTATGGAAGAGACCCAGTACTTC; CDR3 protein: CASSFMEETQYF
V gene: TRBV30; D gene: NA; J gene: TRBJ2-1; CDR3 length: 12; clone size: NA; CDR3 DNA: TGTGCCTGGCGGGACTCTTACAATGAGCAGTTCTTC; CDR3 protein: CAWRDSYNEQFF
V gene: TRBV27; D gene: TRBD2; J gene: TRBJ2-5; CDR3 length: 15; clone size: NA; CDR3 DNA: TGTGCCAGCACCTCCAGACTAGCGGGAGGTGAGACCCAGTACTTC; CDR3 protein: CASTSRLAGGETQYF
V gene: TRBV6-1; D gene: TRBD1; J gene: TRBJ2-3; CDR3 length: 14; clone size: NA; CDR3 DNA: TGTGCCAGCAGTCTGGACAGGGGGATAGATACGCAGTATTTT; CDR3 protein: CASSLDRGIDTQYF
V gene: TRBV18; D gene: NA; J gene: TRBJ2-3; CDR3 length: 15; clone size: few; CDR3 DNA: TGTGCCAGCTCACGATCTGGGGGCCGCACAGATACGCAGTATTTT; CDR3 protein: CASSRSGGRTDTQYF
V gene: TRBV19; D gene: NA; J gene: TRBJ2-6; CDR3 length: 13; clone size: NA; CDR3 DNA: TGTGCCAGTAGTCCAAGTGGGGCCAACGTCCTGACTTTC; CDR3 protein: CASSPSGANVLTF
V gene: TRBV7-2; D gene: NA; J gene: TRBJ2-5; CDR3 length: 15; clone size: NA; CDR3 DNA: TGTGCCAGCAGCCCGAGAGACATGTTGGGAGAGACCCAGTACTTC; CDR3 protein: CASSPRDMLGETQYF
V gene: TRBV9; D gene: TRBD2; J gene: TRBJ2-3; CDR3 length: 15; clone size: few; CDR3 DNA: TGTGCCAGCAGCGTAAGCCTAGCGGGAACAGATACGCAGTATTTT; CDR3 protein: CASSVSLAGTDTQYF
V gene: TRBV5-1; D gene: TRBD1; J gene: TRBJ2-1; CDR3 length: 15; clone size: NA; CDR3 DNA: TGCGCCAGCAGCTTGGGACAGGGGGCAGTCAATGAGCAGTTCTTC; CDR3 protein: CASSLGQGAVNEQFF
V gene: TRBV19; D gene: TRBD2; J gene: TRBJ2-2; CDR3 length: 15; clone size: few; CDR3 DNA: TGTGCCAGTAGTGTGAAAGCGGGAGGCACCGGGGAGCTGTTTTTT; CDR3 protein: CASSVKAGGTGELFF
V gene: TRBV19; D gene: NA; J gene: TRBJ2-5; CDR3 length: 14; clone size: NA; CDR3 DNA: TGTGCCAGTAGTATAGGCGGAGGGGGTCAGACCCAGTACTTC; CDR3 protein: CASSIGGGGQTQYF
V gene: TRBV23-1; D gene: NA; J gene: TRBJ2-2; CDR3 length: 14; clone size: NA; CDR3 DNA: TGCGCTAGCAAGCCGGGATGTTACACCGGGGAGCTGTTTTTT; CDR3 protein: CASKPGCYTGELFF
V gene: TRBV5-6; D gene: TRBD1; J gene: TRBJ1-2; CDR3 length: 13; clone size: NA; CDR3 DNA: TGTGCCAGCAGCCCTGACAGGGACTATGGCTACACCTTC; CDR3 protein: CASSPDRDYGYTF
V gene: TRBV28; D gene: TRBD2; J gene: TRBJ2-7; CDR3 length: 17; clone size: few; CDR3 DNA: TGTGCCAGCAGTAGCCTCACTAGCGGGATTTCGGTCCACGAGCAGTACTTC; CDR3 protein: CASSSLTSGISVHEQYF
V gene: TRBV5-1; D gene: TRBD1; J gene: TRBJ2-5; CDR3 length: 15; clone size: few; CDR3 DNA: TGCGCCAGCAGCTCGCCGGGACAGTCACCAGAGACCCAGTACTTC; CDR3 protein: CASSSPGQSPETQYF
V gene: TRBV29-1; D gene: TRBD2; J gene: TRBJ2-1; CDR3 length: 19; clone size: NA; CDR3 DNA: TGCAGCGTTGGAAACCTCCTTAGACTAGCGGGAGAACGGGGGGCTGAGCAGTTCTTC; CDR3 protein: CSVGNLLRLAGERGAEQFF